The clone carrying this TCR beta chain is called medium-sized (0.01 to 0.1%) based on its frequency. As yet, its antigen is unknown. Multiplex touch-down PCR amplified TRB using TRB-A and TRB-B pools in one tube. Using the multiplex PCR reads, TCRdb records one entry per CDR3 protein without DNA. The ten top clones account for around 40%, within a sample of under 3,500 distinct CDR3 sequences. The data stem from a study of T cell clusters in autoimmune cytopenias. Broader study findings: No cluster-lack signature appeared between secondary cytopenia and chronic lymphocytic leukemia patients, apparently due to lymphoma masking. Primary autoimmune cytopenia patients appeared to lack physiological T cell clusters present in healthy donors. TRB repertoire shifts in secondary cytopenia and chronic lymphocytic leukemia mostly reflected lymphoma, not autoimmunity. Exclusive TRB clusters were approximately 3.2-fold more numerous in healthy donors than in active autoimmune hepatitis.

TRB amplification used roughly 250 ng of peripheral blood genomic DNA. Germline V gene sequence: CDR1 SGHDT, CDR2 YYEEEE. CDR3 length equals 11 residues. Sequencing was done on a sample of peripheral blood. The V gene is TRBV5-6, the J gene TRBJ2-3. The receptor was isolated from a human donor with an autoimmune cytopenia or autoimmune hepatitis (not recorded which). Here the CDR3 reads CASSLDDTQYF.